This TCR beta chain appears in the sequencing data of a study of blood T cell repertoires in COVID-19. Original methodology: Reference gene primers were amplified, and this amplification served to estimate nucleated cell counts. Clones were read by immunoSEQ multiplex PCR, and TCRdb kept only the in-frame ones, dropping some. V, J and clone size were drawn from that table, and D and trimming were deduced from the DNA. This sample has about 280,000 clones, with around 85% found just once. Participants, roughly 18 to 90 years old, spanned 25 or so US areas. Assignment of participants to cohorts was predicated upon participant-reported clinical history. Trimming removed 9 bases from V and 0 bases from J, with 3 bases in between. The CDR3 has 11 residues. CDR1 and CDR2 from the germline V gene are SNHLY and FYNNEI.

The sample consisted of PBMCs or T cells enriched from blood (not recorded which). This chain connects TRBV2 to TRBJ1-3, with D hard to call. The receptor's source is a woman in her thirties or forties who had recovered from COVID-19. Here the CDR3 DNA reads TGTGCCAGTCTCTCTGGAAACACCATATATTTT. Its translation: CASLSGNTIYF. Together with reference TRBV2 and TRBJ1-3, the CDR3 gives the full variable domain: EPEVTQTPSHQVTQMGQEVILRCVPISNHLYFYWYRQILGQKVEFLVSFYNNEISEKSEIFDDQFSVERPDGSNFTLKIRSTKLEDSAMYFCASLSGNTIYFGEGSWLTVV.